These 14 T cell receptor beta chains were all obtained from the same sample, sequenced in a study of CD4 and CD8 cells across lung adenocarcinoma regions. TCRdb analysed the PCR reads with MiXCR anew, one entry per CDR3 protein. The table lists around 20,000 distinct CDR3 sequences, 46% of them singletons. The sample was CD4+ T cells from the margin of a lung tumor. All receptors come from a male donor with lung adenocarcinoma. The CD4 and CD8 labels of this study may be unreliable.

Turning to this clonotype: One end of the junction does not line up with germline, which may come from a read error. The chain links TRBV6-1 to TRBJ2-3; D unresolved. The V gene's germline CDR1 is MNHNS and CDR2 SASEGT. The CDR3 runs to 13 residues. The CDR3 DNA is TGTGCCAGCCGCGGAGAATACACAGATATGCAGTATTTT. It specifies CASRGEYTDMQYF.

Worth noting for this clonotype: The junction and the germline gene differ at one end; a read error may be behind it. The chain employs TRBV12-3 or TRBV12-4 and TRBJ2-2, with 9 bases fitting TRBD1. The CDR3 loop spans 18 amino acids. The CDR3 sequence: CVSSPRRGQGWATGELFF. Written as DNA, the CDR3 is TGTGTCAGCAGCCCCCGCCGGGGACAGGGATGGGCCACCGGGGAGCTGTTTTTT.

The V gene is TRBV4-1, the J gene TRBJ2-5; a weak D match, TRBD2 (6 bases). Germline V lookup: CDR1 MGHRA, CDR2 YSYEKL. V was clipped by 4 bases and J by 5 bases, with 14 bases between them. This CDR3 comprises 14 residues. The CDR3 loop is CASSPEGSVETQYF. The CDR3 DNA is TGCGCCAGCAGCCCGGAGGGCAGCGTTGAGACCCAGTACTTC.

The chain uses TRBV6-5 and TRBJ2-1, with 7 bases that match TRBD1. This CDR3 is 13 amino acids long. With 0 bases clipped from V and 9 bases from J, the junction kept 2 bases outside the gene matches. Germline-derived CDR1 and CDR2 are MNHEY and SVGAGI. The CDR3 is CASSYSQGVEQFF. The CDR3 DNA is TGTGCCAGCAGTTACTCTCAGGGGGTTGAGCAGTTCTTC.

The CDR3 region has the DNA TGTGCCTGGAGTGGAAACACCATATATTTT. Protein sequence: CAWSGNTIYF. The chain employs TRBV30 and TRBJ1-3; D is unresolved. The CDR3 sequence is 10 residues long. Germline lookup yields CDR1 GTSNPN and CDR2 SVGIG (reference sequence). V was pared by 1 base and J by 5 bases, with 0 bases between.

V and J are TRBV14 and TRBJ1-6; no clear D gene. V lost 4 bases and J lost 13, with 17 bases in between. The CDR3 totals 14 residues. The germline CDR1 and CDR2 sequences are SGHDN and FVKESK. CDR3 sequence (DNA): TGTGCCAGCAGCCTAGACACCCGGAGGAGTCCCCTCCACTTT. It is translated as CASSLDTRRSPLHF.

The chain's CDR3 is CAGSRVAGEETQYF. CDR3 in DNA: TGCGCGGGCAGCCGGGTGGCAGGGGAAGAGACCCAGTACTTC. V usage is TRBV10-2 and J usage is TRBJ2-5; the D gene is possibly TRBD1 (6 bases). The CDR3 is 14 amino acids. Germline V gives CDR1 WSHSY, CDR2 SAAADI.

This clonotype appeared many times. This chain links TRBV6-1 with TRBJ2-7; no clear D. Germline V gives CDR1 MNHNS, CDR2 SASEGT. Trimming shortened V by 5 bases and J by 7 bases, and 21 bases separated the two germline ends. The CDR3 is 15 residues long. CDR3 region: CASSQSGPILGEQYF. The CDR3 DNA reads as TGTGCCAGCAGTCAGTCAGGCCCGATCTTGGGAGAGCAGTACTTC.

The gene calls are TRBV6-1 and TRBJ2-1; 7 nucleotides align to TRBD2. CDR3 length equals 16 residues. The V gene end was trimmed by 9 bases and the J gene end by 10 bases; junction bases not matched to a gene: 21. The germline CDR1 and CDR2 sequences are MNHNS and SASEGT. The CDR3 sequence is CASPKRETSFLGEQFF. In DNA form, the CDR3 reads TGTGCCAGTCCCAAGCGTGAGACTAGCTTCTTGGGGGAGCAGTTCTTC.

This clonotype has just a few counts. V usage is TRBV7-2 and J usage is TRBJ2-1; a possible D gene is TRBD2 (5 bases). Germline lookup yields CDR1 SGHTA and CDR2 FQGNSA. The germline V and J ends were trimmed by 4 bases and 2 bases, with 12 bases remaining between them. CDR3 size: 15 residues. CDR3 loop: CASSSSGGPYNEQFF. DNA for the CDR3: TGTGCCAGCAGCTCCTCGGGCGGGCCCTACAATGAGCAGTTCTTC.

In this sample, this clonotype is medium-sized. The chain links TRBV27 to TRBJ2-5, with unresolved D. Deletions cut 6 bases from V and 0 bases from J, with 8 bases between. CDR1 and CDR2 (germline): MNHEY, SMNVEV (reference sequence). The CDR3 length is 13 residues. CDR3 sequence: CASSTQYQETQYF. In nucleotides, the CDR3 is TGTGCCAGCAGCACCCAGTACCAAGAGACCCAGTACTTC.

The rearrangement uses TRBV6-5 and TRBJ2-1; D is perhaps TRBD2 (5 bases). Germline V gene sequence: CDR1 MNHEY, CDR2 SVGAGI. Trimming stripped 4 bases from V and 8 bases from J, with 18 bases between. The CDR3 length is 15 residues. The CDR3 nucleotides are TGTGCCAGCAGTTTCTTCGCGCGGGTCGGCGATGAGCAGTTCTTC. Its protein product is CASSFFARVGDEQFF.

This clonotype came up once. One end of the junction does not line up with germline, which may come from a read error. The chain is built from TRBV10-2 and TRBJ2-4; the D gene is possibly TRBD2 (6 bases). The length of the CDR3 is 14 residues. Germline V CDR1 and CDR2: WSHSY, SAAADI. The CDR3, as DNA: TGCGGCAGCTCGGGGCTGGGAGGCACAAATACGCAGTACTTC. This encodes CGSSGLGGTNTQYF.

CDR3: CASSYSRGGGTQYF. The CDR3 DNA reads as TGTGCCAGCAGTTACTCGAGAGGGGGCGGTACGCAGTATTTT. This chain connects TRBV6-5 to TRBJ2-3; TRBD1 aligns across 7 bases. V shed 0 bases and J 8 bases; nucleotides not matched to a gene: 5. CDR1 and CDR2 (germline): MNHEY, SVGAGI. The CDR3 extends over 14 amino acids.